The 14 T cell receptor beta chains reported below all come from one sample, sequenced in a study of metastatic and nonmetastatic thyroid tumors. TCRdb re-processed the PCR reads through MiXCR. Among about 43,000 clones listed, about 3.2% were seen once. Each patient came to thyroid surgery without any prior treatment (of any kind). Source material: blood. The receptors originated from a female donor with papillary thyroid cancer or a benign thyroid nodule (not recorded which). Some clones in this sample may be carry-over from other donors' samples.

Judged by abundance, this clone is medium-sized. The chain employs TRBV19 and TRBJ1-1, with unresolved D. Trimming took off 5 bases at V and 2 bases at J, with 9 bases between the two ends. The germline CDR1 and CDR2 sequences are LNHDA and SQIVND (reference sequence). The CDR3 consists of 13 residues. The CDR3 region has the DNA TGTGCCAGTAGTGCACTGGTAAACACTGAAGCTTTCTTT. It is translated as CASSALVNTEAFF.

This clone occurred many times. J is TRBJ1-4 and V is TRBV7-9, with TRBD1 identical over 7 bases. This CDR3 region has 15 residues. V gave up 5 bases and J gave up 8 bases; unmatched junction bases: 11. CDR1 is SEHNR and CDR2 is FQNEAQ in the germline V gene (reference sequence). The CDR3 is CASSAGQAFNEKLFF. The CDR3 DNA sequence: TGTGCCAGCAGCGCAGGACAGGCCTTTAACGAAAAACTGTTTTTT.

This clone was seen repeatedly, ten times or more. This chain connects TRBV20-1 to TRBJ2-3, with 10 bases that match TRBD2. V shed 4 bases and J 3 bases; nucleotides not matched to a gene: 7. The CDR3 is 15 amino acids. Germline values: CDR1 DFQATT, CDR2 SNEGSKA (reference sequence). The CDR3 loop reads CSAIPLAGVTDTQYF. CDR3 nucleotides: TGCAGTGCTATACCTCTAGCGGGAGTGACAGATACGCAGTATTTT.

In this sample, this clone turned up many times. The rearrangement uses TRBV19 and TRBJ1-5; 7 bases fit TRBD1. This CDR3 comprises 15 residues. V lost 5 bases, J lost 4 bases, and 8 bases stayed unmatched. CDR1 is LNHDA, CDR2 SQIVND, per germline (reference sequence). This CDR3 reads CASSPQGVGNQPQHF. As DNA, the CDR3 is TGTGCCAGTAGTCCCCAGGGGGTGGGTAATCAGCCCCAGCATTTT. Using reference TRBV19 and TRBJ1-5 for the parts outside the CDR3, the full variable domain is DGGITQSPKYLFRKEGQNVTLSCEQNLNHDAMYWYRQDPGQGLRLIYYSQIVNDFQKGDIAEGYSVSREKKESFPLTVTSAQKNPTAFYLCASSPQGVGNQPQHFGDGTRLSIL.

The chain links TRBV5-1 to TRBJ2-2; no definite D call. Trimming removed 5 bases at V and 8 bases at J, with 13 bases between. The CDR3 consists of 13 residues. Germline V gene lookup returns CDR1 SGHRS and CDR2 YFSETQ. The CDR3 DNA sequence: TGCGCCAGCAGTTACGGTGGGTCGGGGGAGCTGTTTTTT. Protein sequence: CASSYGGSGELFF.

This clone was recorded at least ten times. This sequence joins TRBV20-1 and TRBJ1-1; D unresolved. The germline CDR1 and CDR2 sequences are DFQATT and SNEGSKA (reference sequence). This CDR3 region has 11 residues. V was clipped by 1 base and J by 0 bases, with 0 bases between them. In DNA, the CDR3 is TGCAGTGCTAGAGTGAACACTGAAGCTTTCTTT. Its translation: CSARVNTEAFF.

This clone has more than one count but fewer than ten. The chain employs TRBV6-1 and TRBJ2-7, with TRBD2 identical over 12 bases. J lost 3 bases, V lost 5 bases, and 5 bases had no gene match. There are 15 residues in the CDR3. CDR1 is MNHNS, CDR2 SASEGT, per germline. In DNA, the CDR3 is TGTGCCAGCAGTACTAGCGGGAGGCTACTCTACGAGCAGTACTTC. Amino acid sequence: CASSTSGRLLYEQYF.

This clone was observed a few times. This chain links TRBV6-2 or TRBV6-3 with TRBJ2-2; D is uncertain. The CDR3 covers 14 residues. V was pared by 7 bases and J by 5 bases, with 14 bases between. Germline CDR1 and CDR2: MNHEY and SVGEGT. CDR3 protein: CASIPVPRTGELFF. Written as DNA, the CDR3 is TGTGCCAGCATTCCGGTACCAAGGACCGGGGAGCTGTTTTTT.

The chain couples TRBV5-1 to TRBJ1-2; 9 bases are shared with TRBD1. The CDR3 runs 14 residues. Germline loops: CDR1 SGHRS, CDR2 YFSETQ. With V trimmed by 2 bases and J by 8 bases, 7 bases remained unmatched. CDR3 loop: CASSLQTGGEGYTF. CDR3 DNA: TGCGCCAGCAGCTTACAGACAGGGGGAGAAGGCTACACCTTC.

The V gene is TRBV6-2 or TRBV6-3, the J gene TRBJ2-7, with D perhaps TRBD1 (6 bases). This CDR3 contains 13 residues. Per the germline V gene, CDR1 is MNHEY and CDR2 is SVGEGT. V was shortened by 6 bases and J by 4 bases, with 13 bases between the two germline ends. CDR3 region: CASRTEQGYEQYF. The CDR3 DNA sequence: TGTGCCAGCAGGACCGAACAGGGATACGAGCAGTACTTC.

As concerns this clone: One base away lies a much larger clone, so this may be a sequencing read error. The chain uses TRBV5-5 and TRBJ2-1; no definite D call. Germline lookup yields CDR1 SGHKS and CDR2 YYEKEE (reference sequence). The V end was cut by 0 bases, the J end by 5 bases, with 12 bases between. There are 15 residues in the CDR3. CDR3 sequence: CASSLVAGPNNEQFF. CDR3 coding DNA: TGTGCCAGCAGCTTGGTGGCAGGCCCAAACAATGAGCAGTTCTTC.

The chain carries TRBV28 and TRBJ1-2; D is perhaps TRBD1 (5 bases). The V gene lost 5 bases and the J gene lost 4 bases, with 14 bases spanning the gap. The CDR3 covers 14 residues. Germline loops: CDR1 MDHEN, CDR2 SYDVKM. In DNA form, the CDR3 reads TGTGCCAGCAGTCTCCCGGGACCCGGCTATGGCTACACCTTC. Its protein product is CASSLPGPGYGYTF.

This clone appeared many times. The J gene is TRBJ2-3, the V gene TRBV5-1, with D unclear. V was shortened by 0 bases and J by 6 bases, with 8 bases between the two germline ends. Germline V CDR1 and CDR2: SGHRS, YFSETQ. This CDR3 is 13 amino acids long. This CDR3 is CASSLEDWDTQYF. CDR3 DNA sequence: TGCGCCAGCAGCTTGGAGGATTGGGATACGCAGTATTTT.

For this clone: At one of its ends the junction is not consistent with the germline gene, which may arise from a read error. The rearrangement links TRBV11-2 to TRBJ2-3, with 7 bases fitting TRBD1. Germline lookup yields CDR1 SGHAT and CDR2 FQNNGV. The CDR3 totals 16 residues. CDR3 nucleotide sequence: TGCGCCAGCAGCCAAGACTACGACAGGGGCACAGATACGCAGTATTTT. Protein sequence: CASSQDYDRGTDTQYF. Looking up the rest from reference TRBV11-2 and TRBJ2-3 gives the full variable domain: EAGVAQSPRYKIIEKRQSVAFWCNPISGHATLYWYQQILGQGPKLLIQFQNNGVVDDSQLPKDRFSAERLKGVDSTLKIQPAKLEDSAVYLCASSQDYDRGTDTQYFGPGTRLTVL.